This passage covers 9 T cell receptor beta chains from one sample sequenced in a study of CD4 T cells in relation to SARS-CoV-2 and coronaviruses. Using immunoSEQ multiplex PCR, the repertoire was profiled, and TCRdb retains in-frame clones only, with some absent. The repertoire consists of under 70,000 clones, with roughly 85% occurring once and the leading ten covering about 1.3%. The unexposed donors gave CD4+ T cells in 2011-2018, prior to COVID-19. What was sequenced was memory CD4+ T cells from PBMCs. These receptors originate from a human donor in good health.

This rearrangement joins TRBV6-1 to TRBJ2-1; TRBD2 aligns across 7 bases. Germline V gene sequence: CDR1 MNHNS, CDR2 SASEGT. The CDR3 consists of 15 residues. V was pared by 1 base and J by 2 bases, with 2 bases of the junction left unmatched. The CDR3 DNA follows: TGTGCCAGCAGTGAAGTTCTAGCGGCCTACAATGAGCAGTTCTTC. It specifies CASSEVLAAYNEQFF.

The V call is TRBV6-2 or TRBV6-3, the J call TRBJ1-1, with 7 positions matching TRBD1. The CDR3 extends over 16 amino acids. Germline assignment: CDR1 MNHEY and CDR2 SVGEGT. J gave up 3 bases and V 6 bases, and 13 bases lay outside the gene matches. CDR3: CASSKNRGVWDTEAFF. The CDR3 nucleotides are TGTGCCAGCAGCAAAAACAGGGGCGTCTGGGACACTGAAGCTTTCTTT.

This chain links TRBV20-1 with TRBJ1-2; 8 bases line up with TRBD1. With V trimmed by 3 bases and J by 3 bases, 6 bases remained unmatched. Germline CDR1 is DFQATT and CDR2 is SNEGSKA (reference sequence). The CDR3 covers 14 residues. CDR3 residues: CSASVATGDYGYTF. CDR3 nucleotides: TGCAGTGCTAGTGTGGCGACAGGGGACTATGGCTACACCTTC.

This clone turned up a few times. The chain is built from TRBV27 and TRBJ2-2; 7 nucleotides align to TRBD1. CDR1 MNHEY and CDR2 SMNVEV come from the germline V gene (reference sequence). This CDR3 has 15 residues. The V segment lost 6 bases and the J segment 6 bases; nucleotides outside the gene matches: 10. The CDR3 DNA follows: TGTGCCAGCAGCCCCCGACAGGGTATGGCCGGGGAGCTGTTTTTT. Translated, it gives CASSPRQGMAGELFF.

This clone occurred once. This chain connects TRBV20-1 to TRBJ2-6; 10 nucleotides match TRBD2. CDR3 length: 18 residues. Trimming cost V 3 bases and J 0 bases; bases outside gene matches: 8. CDR1 and CDR2 from the germline V gene are DFQATT and SNEGSKA (reference sequence). CDR3 sequence (DNA): TGCAGTGCTAGTTCCAGCGGGAGGGCTTCCTCTGGGGCCAACGTCCTGACTTTC. As protein: CSASSSGRASSGANVLTF.

The V call is TRBV7-3, the J call TRBJ2-5; weak D call: TRBD2 (6 bases). Germline V gene data show CDR1 as SGHTA and CDR2 as FQGTGA. Trimming left V 1 base short and J 5 bases short, with 14 bases between. The CDR3 contains 15 residues. Here the CDR3 DNA reads TGTGCCAGCAGCTTAAGTACCGGGAGAGCGGAGACCCAGTACTTC. Amino acids: CASSLSTGRAETQYF.

The chain combines TRBV3-1 (or the pseudogene TRBV3-2) with TRBJ2-1; TRBD2 might be the D (5 bases). The CDR3 consists of 15 residues. Trimming took off 3 bases at V and 0 bases at J, with 9 bases between the two ends. Germline V gene sequence: CDR1 LGHDT, CDR2 YNNKEL (reference sequence). The CDR3 DNA sequence: TGTGCCAGCAGCCACCAGCGGAGCTCCTACAATGAGCAGTTCTTC. The encoded protein is CASSHQRSSYNEQFF.

The chain combines TRBV9 with TRBJ1-2; D might be TRBD1 (6 bases). The germline V gene has CDR1 SGDLS and CDR2 YYNGEE. This CDR3 has 12 residues. The ends were cut back, 3 bases at V and 8 bases at J, with 11 bases in the middle. CDR3 sequence (DNA): TGTGCCAGCAGCGCTCAGGGGTGGGGCTACACCTTC. This sequence encodes CASSAQGWGYTF.

This chain links TRBV6-5 with TRBJ2-1; possible D gene TRBD2, 7 bases. The germline V gene encodes CDR1 MNHEY and CDR2 SVGAGI. The CDR3 is 15 amino acids. Trimming shortened V by 6 bases and J by 7 bases, and 19 bases separated the two germline ends. For the CDR3, the DNA is TGTGCCAGCAGCCGCTTCCCGGAGGGGGGGAATGAGCAGTTCTTC. Translating gives CASSRFPEGGNEQFF.